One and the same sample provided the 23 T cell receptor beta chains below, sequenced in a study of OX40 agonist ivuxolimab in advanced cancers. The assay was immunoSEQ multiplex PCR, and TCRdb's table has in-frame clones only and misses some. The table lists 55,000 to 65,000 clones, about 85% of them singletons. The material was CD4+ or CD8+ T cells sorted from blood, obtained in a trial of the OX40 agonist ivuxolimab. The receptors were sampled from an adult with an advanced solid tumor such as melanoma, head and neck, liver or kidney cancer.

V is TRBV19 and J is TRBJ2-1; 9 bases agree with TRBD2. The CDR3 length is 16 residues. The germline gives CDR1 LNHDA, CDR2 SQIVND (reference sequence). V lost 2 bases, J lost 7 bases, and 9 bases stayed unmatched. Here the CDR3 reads CASSISSGGRENEQFF. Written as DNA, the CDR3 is TGTGCCAGTAGTATATCGAGTGGCGGGAGGGAGAATGAGCAGTTCTTC. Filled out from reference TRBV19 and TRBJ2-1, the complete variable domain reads DGGITQSPKYLFRKEGQNVTLSCEQNLNHDAMYWYRQDPGQGLRLIYYSQIVNDFQKGDIAEGYSVSREKKESFPLTVTSAQKNPTAFYLCASSISSGGRENEQFFGPGTRLTVL.

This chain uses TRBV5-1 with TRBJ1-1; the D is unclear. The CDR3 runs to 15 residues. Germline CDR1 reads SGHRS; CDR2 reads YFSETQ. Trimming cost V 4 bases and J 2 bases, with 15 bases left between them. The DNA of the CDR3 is TGCGCCAGCAGCCCCGCTCCCACAATAAACACTGAAGCTTTCTTT. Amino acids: CASSPAPTINTEAFF.

CDR3 protein: CASDRAGANVLTF. The CDR3 DNA reads as TGTGCCAGCGACAGGGCTGGGGCCAACGTCCTGACTTTC. The V and J genes are TRBV19 and TRBJ2-6; 7 nucleotides agree with TRBD1. V shed 9 bases, J shed 2 bases, and the junction held 1 base outside the gene matches. This CDR3 is 13 amino acids long. Germline V gives CDR1 LNHDA, CDR2 SQIVND (reference sequence).

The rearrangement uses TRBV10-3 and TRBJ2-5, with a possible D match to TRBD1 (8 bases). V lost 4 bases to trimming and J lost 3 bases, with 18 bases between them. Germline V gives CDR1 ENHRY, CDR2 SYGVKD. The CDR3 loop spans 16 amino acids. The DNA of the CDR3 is TGTGCCATCAGTGGGACAGGGAGGGGCTTCAAAGAGACCCAGTACTTC. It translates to CAISGTGRGFKETQYF.

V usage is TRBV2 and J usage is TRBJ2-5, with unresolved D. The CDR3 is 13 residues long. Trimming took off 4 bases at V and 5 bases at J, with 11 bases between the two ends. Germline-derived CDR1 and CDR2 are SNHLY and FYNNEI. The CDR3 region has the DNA TGTGCCAGCAGTGGGCAGGCACGGGAGACCCAGTACTTC. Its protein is CASSGQARETQYF. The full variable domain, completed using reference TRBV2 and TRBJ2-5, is EPEVTQTPSHQVTQMGQEVILRCVPISNHLYFYWYRQILGQKVEFLVSFYNNEISEKSEIFDDQFSVERPDGSNFTLKIRSTKLEDSAMYFCASSGQARETQYFGPGTRLLVL.

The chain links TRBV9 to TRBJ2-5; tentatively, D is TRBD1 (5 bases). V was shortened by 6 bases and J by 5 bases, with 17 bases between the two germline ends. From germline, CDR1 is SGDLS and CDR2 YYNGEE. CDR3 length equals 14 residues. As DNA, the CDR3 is TGTGCCAGCAATGTGATGGGGCCCGTGGAGACCCAGTACTTC. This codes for CASNVMGPVETQYF. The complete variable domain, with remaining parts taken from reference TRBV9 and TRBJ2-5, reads DSGVTQTPKHLITATGQRVTLRCSPRSGDLSVYWYQQSLDQGLQFLIQYYNGEERAKGNILERFSAQQFPDLHSELNLSSLELGDSALYFCASNVMGPVETQYFGPGTRLLVL.

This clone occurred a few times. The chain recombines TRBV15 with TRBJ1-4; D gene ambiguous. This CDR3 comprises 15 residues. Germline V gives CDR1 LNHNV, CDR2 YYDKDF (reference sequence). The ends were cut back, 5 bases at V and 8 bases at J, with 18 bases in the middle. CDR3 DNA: TGTGCCACCAGCGGACGGACGGGCTCAAAAGAAAAACTGTTTTTT. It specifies CATSGRTGSKEKLFF.

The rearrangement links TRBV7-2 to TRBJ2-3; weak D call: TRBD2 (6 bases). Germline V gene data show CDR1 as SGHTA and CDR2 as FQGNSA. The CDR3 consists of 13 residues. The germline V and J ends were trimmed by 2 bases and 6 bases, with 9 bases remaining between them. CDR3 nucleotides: TGTGCCAGCAGCTTAATGGGGAGGGATACGCAGTATTTT. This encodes CASSLMGRDTQYF.

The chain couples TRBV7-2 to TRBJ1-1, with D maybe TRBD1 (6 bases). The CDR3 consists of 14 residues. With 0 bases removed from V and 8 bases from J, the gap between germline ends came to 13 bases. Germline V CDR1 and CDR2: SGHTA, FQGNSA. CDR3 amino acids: CASSLAGRGLEAFF. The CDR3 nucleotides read TGTGCCAGCAGCTTAGCAGGGAGGGGGTTAGAAGCTTTCTTT. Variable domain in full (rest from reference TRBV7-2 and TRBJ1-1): GAGVSQSPSNKVTEKGKDVELRCDPISGHTALYWYRQSLGQGLEFLIYFQGNSAPDKSGLPSDRFSAERTGGSVSTLTIQRTQQEDSAVYLCASSLAGRGLEAFFGQGTRLTVV.

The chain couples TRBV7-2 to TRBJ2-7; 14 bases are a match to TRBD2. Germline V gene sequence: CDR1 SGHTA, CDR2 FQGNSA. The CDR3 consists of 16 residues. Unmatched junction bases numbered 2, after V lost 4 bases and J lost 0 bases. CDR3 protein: CASSWTSGRSSYEQYF. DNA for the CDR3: TGTGCCAGCAGCTGGACTAGCGGGAGGAGCTCCTACGAGCAGTACTTC.

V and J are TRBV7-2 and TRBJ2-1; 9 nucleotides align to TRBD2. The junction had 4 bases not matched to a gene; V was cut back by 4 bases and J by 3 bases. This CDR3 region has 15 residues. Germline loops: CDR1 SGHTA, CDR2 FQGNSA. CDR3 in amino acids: CASSSASGNYNEQFF. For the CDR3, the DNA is TGTGCCAGCAGCTCCGCTAGCGGGAACTACAATGAGCAGTTCTTC.

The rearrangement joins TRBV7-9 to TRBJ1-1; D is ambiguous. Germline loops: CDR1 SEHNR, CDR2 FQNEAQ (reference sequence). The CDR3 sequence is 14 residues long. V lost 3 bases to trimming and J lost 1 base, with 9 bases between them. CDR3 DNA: TGTGCCAGCAGCTTCCGGAACTCGAACACTGAAGCTTTCTTT. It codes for CASSFRNSNTEAFF.

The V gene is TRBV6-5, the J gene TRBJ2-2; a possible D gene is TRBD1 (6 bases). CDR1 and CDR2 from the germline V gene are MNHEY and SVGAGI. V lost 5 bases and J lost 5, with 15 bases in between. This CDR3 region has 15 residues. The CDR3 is CASSRQDPRTGELFF. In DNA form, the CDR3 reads TGTGCCAGCAGTCGACAGGACCCGAGGACCGGGGAGCTGTTTTTT.

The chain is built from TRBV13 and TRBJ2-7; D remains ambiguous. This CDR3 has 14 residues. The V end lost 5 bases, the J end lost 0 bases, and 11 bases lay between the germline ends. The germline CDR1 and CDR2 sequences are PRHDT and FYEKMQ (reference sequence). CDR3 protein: CASSLYVGSYEQYF. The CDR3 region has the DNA TGTGCCAGCAGCCTCTATGTTGGCTCCTACGAGCAGTACTTC.

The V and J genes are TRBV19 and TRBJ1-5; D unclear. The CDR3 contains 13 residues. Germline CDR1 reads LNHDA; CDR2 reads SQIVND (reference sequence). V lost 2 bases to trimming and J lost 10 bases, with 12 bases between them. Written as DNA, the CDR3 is TGTGCCAGTAGTATACAGGAAGGTGGCCCCCAGCATTTT. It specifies CASSIQEGGPQHF.

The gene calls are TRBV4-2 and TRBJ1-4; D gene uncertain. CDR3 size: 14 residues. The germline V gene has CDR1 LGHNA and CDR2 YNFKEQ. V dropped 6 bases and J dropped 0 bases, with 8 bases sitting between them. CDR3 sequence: CASRKQSTNEKLFF. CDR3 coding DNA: TGTGCCAGCAGAAAACAGTCAACTAATGAAAAACTGTTTTTT.

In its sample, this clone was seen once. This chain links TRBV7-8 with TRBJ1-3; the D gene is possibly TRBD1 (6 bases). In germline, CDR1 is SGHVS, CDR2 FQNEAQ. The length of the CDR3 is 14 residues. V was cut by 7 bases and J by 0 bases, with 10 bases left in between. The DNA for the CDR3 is TGTGCCAGCACTCAGGGGTCCTCTGGAAACACCATATATTTT. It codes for CASTQGSSGNTIYF.

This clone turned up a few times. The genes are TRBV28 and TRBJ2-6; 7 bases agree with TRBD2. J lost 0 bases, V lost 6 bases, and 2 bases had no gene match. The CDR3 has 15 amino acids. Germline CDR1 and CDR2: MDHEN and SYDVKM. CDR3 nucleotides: TGTGCCAGCAGGGGGGGGAGCTCTGGGGCCAACGTCCTGACTTTC. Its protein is CASRGGSSGANVLTF.

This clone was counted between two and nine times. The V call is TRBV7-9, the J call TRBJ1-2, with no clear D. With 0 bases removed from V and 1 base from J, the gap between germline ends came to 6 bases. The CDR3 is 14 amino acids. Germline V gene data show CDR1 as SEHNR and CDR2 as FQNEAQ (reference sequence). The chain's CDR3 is CASSLAQINYGYTF. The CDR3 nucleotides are TGTGCCAGCAGCTTAGCCCAGATTAACTATGGCTACACCTTC.

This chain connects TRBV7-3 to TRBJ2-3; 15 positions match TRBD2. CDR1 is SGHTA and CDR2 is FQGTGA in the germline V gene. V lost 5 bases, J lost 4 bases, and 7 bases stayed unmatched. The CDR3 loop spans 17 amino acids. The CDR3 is CASSPGLAGGPADTQYF. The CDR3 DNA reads TGTGCCAGCAGCCCTGGACTAGCGGGAGGGCCGGCAGATACGCAGTATTTT.

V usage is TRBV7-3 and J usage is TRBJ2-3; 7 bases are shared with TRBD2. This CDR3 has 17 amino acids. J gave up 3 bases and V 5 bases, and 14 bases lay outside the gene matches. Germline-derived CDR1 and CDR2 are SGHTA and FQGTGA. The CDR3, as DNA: TGTGCCAGCAGCCCTGGTGACGGGAGGTCGAAAACAGATACGCAGTATTTT. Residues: CASSPGDGRSKTDTQYF.

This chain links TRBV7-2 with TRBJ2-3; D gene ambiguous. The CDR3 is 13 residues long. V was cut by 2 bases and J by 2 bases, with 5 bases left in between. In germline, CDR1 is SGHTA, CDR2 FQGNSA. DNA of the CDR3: TGTGCCAGCAGCTTACCCACCACAGATACGCAGTATTTT. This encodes CASSLPTTDTQYF.

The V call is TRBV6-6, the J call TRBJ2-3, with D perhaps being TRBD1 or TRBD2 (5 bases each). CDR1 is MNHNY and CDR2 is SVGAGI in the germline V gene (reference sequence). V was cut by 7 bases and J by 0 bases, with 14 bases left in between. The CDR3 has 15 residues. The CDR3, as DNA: TGTGCCAGCATACGGGACCTAGGGAGCACAGATACGCAGTATTTT. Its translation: CASIRDLGSTDTQYF.